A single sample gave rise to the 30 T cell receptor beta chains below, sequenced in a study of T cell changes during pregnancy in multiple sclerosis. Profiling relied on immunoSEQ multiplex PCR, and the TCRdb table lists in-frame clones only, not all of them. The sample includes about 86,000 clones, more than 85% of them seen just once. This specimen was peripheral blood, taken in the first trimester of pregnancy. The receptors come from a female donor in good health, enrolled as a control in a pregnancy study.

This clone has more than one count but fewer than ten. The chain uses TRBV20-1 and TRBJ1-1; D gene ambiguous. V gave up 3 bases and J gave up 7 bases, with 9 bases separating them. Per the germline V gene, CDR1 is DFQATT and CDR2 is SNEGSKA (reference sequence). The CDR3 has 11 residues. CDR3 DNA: TGCAGTGCTAGCTCAGGCTATGAAGCTTTCTTT. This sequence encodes CSASSGYEAFF.

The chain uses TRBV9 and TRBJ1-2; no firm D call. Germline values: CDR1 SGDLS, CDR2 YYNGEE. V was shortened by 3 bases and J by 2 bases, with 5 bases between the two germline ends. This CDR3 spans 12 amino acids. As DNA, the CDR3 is TGTGCCAGCAGCGGAGAAAACTATGGCTACACCTTC. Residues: CASSGENYGYTF.

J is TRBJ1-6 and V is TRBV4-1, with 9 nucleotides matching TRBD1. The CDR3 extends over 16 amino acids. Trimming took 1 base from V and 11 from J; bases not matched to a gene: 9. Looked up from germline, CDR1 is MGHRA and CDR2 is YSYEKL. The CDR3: CASSQASGQGHAPLHF. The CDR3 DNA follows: TGCGCCAGCAGCCAAGCTTCGGGACAGGGTCACGCACCCCTCCACTTT.

In DNA form, the CDR3 reads TGTGCCGCATCGGACAGGGGGACAAACACCATATATTTT. Its translation: CAASDRGTNTIYF. The chain couples TRBV25-1 to TRBJ1-3; 10 nucleotides agree with TRBD1. CDR3 length: 13 amino acids. V shed 11 bases, J shed 6 bases, and the junction held 7 bases outside the gene matches. In germline, CDR1 is MGHDK, CDR2 SYGVNS. Filled out from reference TRBV25-1 and TRBJ1-3, the complete variable domain reads EADIYQTPRYLVIGTGKKITLECSQTMGHDKMYWYQQDPGMELHLIHYSYGVNSTEKGDLSSESTVSRIRTEHFPLTLESARPSHTSQYLCAASDRGTNTIYFGEGSWLTVV.

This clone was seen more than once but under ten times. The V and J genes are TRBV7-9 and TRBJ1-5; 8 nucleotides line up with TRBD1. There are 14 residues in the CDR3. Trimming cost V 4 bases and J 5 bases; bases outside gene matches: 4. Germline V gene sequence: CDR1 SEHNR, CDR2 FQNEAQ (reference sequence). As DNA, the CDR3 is TGTGCCAGCAGCTATGGACAGGGCCATCAGCCCCAGCATTTT. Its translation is CASSYGQGHQPQHF.

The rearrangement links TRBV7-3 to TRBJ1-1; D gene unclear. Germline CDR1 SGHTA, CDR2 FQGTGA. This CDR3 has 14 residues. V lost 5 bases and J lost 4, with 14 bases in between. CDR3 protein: CASSLADGSTEAFF. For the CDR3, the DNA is TGTGCCAGCAGCCTAGCGGACGGCAGCACTGAAGCTTTCTTT.

This chain's CDR3 is CASRPRDRGNSPLHF. As DNA, the CDR3 is TGTGCCAGCAGGCCCCGGGACAGGGGTAATTCACCCCTCCACTTT. The V and J genes are TRBV6-6 and TRBJ1-6, with 10 bases aligning to TRBD1. The V gene end was trimmed by 6 bases and the J gene end by 6 bases; junction bases not matched to a gene: 5. The CDR3 runs to 15 residues. From germline, CDR1 is MNHNY and CDR2 SVGAGI (reference sequence).

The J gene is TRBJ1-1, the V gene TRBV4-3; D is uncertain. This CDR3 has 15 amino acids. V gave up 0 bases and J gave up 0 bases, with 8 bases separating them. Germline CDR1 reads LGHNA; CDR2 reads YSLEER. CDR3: CASSQDPDMNTEAFF. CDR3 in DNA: TGCGCCAGCAGCCAAGACCCTGACATGAACACTGAAGCTTTCTTT.

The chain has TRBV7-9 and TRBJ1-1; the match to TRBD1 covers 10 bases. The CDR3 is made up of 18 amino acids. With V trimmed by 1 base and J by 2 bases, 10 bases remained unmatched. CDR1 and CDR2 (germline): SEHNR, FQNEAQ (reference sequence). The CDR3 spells CASSLDGTGVGINTEAFF. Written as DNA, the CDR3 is TGTGCCAGCAGCTTAGATGGGACAGGGGTTGGGATTAACACTGAAGCTTTCTTT. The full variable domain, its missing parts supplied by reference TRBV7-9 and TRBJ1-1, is DTGVSQNPRHKITKRGQNVTFRCDPISEHNRLYWYRQTLGQGPEFLTYFQNEAQLEKSRLLSDRFSAERPKGSFSTLEIQRTEQGDSAMYLCASSLDGTGVGINTEAFFGQGTRLTVV.

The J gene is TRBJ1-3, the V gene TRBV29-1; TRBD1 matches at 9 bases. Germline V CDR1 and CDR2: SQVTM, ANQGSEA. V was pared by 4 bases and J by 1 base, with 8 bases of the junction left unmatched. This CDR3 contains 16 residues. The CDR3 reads CSVAPSGTGSGNTIYF. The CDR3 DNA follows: TGCAGCGTTGCCCCATCGGGGACAGGGTCTGGAAACACCATATATTTT.

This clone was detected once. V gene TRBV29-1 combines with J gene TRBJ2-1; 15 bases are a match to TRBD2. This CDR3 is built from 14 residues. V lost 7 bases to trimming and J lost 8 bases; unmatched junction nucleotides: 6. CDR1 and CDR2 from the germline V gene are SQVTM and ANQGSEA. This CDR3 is CSGGTSGGRDEQFF. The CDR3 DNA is TGCAGCGGCGGGACTAGCGGGGGGCGCGATGAGCAGTTCTTC.

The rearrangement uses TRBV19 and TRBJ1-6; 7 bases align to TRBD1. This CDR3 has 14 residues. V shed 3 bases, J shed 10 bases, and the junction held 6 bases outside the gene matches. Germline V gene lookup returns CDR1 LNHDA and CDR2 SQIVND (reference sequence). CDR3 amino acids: CASSIDRVRSPLHF. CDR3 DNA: TGTGCCAGTAGTATCGACAGGGTACGCTCACCCCTCCACTTT.

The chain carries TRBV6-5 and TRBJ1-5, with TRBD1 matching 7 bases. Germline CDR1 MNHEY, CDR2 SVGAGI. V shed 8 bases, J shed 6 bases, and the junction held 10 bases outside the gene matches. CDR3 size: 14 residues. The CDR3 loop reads CASATTGDTQPQHF. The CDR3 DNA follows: TGTGCCAGCGCGACTACAGGGGATACTCAGCCCCAGCATTTT.

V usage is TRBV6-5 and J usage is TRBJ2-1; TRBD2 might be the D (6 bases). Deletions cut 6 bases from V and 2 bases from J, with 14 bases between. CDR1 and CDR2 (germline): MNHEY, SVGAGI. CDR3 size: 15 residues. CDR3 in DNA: TGTGCCAGCAGCCGACTCGGGGGACCCTACAATGAGCAGTTCTTC. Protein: CASSRLGGPYNEQFF.

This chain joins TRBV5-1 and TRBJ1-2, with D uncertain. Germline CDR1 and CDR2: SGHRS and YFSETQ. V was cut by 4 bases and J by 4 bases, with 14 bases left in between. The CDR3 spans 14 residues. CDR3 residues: CASSPDSVGYGYTF. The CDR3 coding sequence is TGCGCCAGCAGCCCGGACTCGGTTGGCTATGGCTACACCTTC. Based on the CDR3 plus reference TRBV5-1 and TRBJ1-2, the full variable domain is KAGVTQTPRYLIKTRGQQVTLSCSPISGHRSVSWYQQTPGQGLQFLFEYFSETQRNKGNFPGRFSGRQFSNSRSEMNVSTLELGDSALYLCASSPDSVGYGYTFGSGTRLTVV.

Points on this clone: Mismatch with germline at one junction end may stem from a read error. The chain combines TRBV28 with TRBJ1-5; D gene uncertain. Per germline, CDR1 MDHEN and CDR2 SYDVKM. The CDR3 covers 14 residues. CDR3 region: CASSFRGSYQPQHF. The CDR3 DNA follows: TGTGCCAGCAGTTTTCGGGGTAGCTATCAGCCCCAGCATTTT.

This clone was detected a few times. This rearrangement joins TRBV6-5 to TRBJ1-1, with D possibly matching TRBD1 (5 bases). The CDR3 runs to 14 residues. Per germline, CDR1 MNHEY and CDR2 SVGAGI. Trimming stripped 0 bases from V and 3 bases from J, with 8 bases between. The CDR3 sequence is CASSYSGGDTEAFF. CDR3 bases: TGTGCCAGCAGTTACTCGGGGGGGGACACTGAAGCTTTCTTT.

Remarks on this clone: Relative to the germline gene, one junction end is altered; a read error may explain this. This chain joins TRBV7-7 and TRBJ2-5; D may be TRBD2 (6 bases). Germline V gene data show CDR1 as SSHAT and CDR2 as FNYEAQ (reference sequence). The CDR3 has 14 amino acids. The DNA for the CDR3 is TGTGCTAGCAGCTCCTCCGGGGGTGGAGAGACCCAGTACTTC. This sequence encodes CASSSSGGGETQYF.

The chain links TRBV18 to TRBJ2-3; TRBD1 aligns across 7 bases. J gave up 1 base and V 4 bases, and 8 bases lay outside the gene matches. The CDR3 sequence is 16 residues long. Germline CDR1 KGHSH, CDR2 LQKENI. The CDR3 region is CASSRKTGTGTDTQYF. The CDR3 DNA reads TGTGCCAGCTCACGAAAAACCGGGACAGGCACAGATACGCAGTATTTT.

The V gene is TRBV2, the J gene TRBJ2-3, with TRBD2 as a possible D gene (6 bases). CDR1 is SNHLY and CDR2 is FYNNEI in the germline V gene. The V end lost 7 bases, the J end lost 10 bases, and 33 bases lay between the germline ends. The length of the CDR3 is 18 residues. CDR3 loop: CASMPIGERAHAPKAQYF. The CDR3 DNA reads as TGTGCCAGCATGCCGATAGGGGAGCGGGCCCACGCTCCTAAGGCGCAGTATTTT.

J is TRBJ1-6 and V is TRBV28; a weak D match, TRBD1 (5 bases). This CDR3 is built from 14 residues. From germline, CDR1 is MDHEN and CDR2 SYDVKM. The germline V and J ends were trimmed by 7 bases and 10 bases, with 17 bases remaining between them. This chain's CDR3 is CASTHRPWGSPLHF. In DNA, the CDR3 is TGTGCCAGCACCCACAGGCCATGGGGCTCACCCCTCCACTTT.

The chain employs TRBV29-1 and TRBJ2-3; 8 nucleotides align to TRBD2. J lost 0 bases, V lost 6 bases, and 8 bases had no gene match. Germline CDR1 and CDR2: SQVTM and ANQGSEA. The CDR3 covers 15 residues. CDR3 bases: TGCAGCGTATGCCGACTAGCGCTCAGCACAGATACGCAGTATTTT. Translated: CSVCRLALSTDTQYF.

The CDR3 region is CASKPPGRGYEQYF. CDR3 nucleotides: TGTGCCAGCAAACCCCCGGGCAGGGGCTACGAGCAGTACTTC. The chain employs TRBV6-1 and TRBJ2-7; possible D gene TRBD1, 6 bases. Germline CDR1 MNHNS, CDR2 SASEGT. V lost 7 bases to trimming and J lost 3 bases, with 16 bases between them. The CDR3 has 14 residues.

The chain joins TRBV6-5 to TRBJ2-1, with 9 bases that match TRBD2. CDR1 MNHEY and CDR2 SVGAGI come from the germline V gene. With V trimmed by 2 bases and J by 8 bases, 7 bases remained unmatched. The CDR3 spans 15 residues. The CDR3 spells CASSYRSSGGYEQFF. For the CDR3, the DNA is TGTGCCAGCAGTTACCGTAGTAGCGGGGGCTATGAGCAGTTCTTC.

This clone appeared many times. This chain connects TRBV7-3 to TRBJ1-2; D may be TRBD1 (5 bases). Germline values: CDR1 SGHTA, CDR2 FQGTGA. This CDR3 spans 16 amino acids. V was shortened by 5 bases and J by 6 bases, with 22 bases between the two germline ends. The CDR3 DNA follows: TGTGCCAGCAGCCAGATGGGAGGGGAAGCGTTGAATGGCTACACCTTC. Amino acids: CASSQMGGEALNGYTF.

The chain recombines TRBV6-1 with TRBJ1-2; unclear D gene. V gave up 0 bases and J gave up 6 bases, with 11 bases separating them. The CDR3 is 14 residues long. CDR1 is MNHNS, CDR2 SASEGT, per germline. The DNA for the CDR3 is TGTGCCAGCAGTGAAGCGCTGGCAGGCCATGGCTACACCTTC. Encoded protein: CASSEALAGHGYTF.

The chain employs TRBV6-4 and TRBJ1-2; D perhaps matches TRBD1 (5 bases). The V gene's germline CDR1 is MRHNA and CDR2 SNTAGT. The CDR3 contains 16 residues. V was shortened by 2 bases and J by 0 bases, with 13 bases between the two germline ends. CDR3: CASSDGWRGTNYGYTF. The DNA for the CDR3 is TGTGCCAGCAGTGACGGTTGGAGGGGCACTAACTATGGCTACACCTTC.

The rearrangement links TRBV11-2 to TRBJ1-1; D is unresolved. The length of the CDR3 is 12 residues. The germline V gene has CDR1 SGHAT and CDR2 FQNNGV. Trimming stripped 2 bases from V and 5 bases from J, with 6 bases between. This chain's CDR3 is CASSLIRTEAFF. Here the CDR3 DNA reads TGTGCCAGCAGCTTAATCCGGACTGAAGCTTTCTTT.

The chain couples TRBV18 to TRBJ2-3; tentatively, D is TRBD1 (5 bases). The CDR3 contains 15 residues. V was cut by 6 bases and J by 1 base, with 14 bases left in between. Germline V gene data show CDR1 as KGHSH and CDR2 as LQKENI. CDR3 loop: CASSPRQGRTDTQYF. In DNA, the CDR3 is TGTGCCAGCTCCCCGAGGCAGGGCCGCACAGATACGCAGTATTTT.

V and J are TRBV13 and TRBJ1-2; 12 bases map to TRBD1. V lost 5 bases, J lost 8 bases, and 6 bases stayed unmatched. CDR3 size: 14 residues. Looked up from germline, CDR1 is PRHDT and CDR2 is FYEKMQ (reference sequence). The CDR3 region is CASSRGQGARGYTF. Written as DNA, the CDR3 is TGTGCCAGCAGCCGGGGACAGGGGGCGCGCGGCTACACCTTC. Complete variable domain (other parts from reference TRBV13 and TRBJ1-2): AAGVIQSPRHLIKEKRETATLKCYPIPRHDTVYWYQQGPGQDPQFLISFYEKMQSDKGSIPDRFSAQQFSDYHSELNMSSLELGDSALYFCASSRGQGARGYTFGSGTRLTVV.